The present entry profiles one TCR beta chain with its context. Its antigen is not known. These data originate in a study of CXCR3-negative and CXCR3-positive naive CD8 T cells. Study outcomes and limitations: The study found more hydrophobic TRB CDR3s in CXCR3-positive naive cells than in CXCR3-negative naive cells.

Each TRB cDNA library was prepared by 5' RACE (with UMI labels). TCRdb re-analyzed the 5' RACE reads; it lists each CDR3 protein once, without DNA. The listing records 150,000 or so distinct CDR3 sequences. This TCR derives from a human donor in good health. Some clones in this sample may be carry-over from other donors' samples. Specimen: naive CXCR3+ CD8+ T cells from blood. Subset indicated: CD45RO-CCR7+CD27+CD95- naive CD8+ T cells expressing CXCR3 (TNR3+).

CDR3 sequence reads: CASSLPLERGESYEQYF. The V gene is TRBV12-3 or TRBV12-4, the J gene TRBJ2-7; TCRdb's D gene call, TRBD2, goes unchecked for lack of DNA. The CDR3 runs to 17 residues.